The present entry profiles one TCR beta chain with its context. Germline CDR1 reads MNHEY; CDR2 reads SVGAGI. The CDR3 has 15 amino acids. Trimming took off 0 bases at V and 2 bases at J, with 10 bases between the two ends. In the original processing: Quantification of nucleated cells was approximated via reference gene primer amplification. Sequencing was performed with immunoSEQ multiplex PCR; in TCRdb, only in-frame clones are kept and a portion is missing. The V and J calls and clone size were taken over from that table, and D and trimming were inferred from the DNA. The sample consists of under 200,000 clones, more than 75% of them appearing once. This entry comes from a study of blood T cell repertoires in COVID-19. Study-wide context: Sources were T cells, B-cell-depleted T cells, or PBMCs; the material itself was cDNA or gDNA.

The sequenced sample was peripheral blood. The receptor was isolated from a man over 45 who had recovered from COVID-19. The chain couples TRBV6-5 to TRBJ1-2; possibly TRBD1 for D (5 bases). The CDR3: CASSYSQEMNYGYTF. In DNA form, the CDR3 reads TGTGCCAGCAGTTACTCACAGGAAATGAACTATGGCTACACCTTC.